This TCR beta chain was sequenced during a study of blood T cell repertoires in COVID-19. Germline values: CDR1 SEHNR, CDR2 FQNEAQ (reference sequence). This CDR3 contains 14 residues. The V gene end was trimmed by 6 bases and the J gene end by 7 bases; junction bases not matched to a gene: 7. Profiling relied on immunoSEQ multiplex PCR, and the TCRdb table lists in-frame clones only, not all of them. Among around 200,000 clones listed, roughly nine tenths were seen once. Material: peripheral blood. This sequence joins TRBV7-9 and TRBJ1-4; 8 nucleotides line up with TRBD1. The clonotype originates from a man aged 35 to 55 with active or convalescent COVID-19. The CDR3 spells CASSMTGVGEKLFF. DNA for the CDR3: TGTGCCAGCAGTATGACAGGGGTCGGTGAAAAACTGTTTTTT. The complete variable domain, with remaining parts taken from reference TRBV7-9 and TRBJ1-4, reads DTGVSQNPRHKITKRGQNVTFRCDPISEHNRLYWYRQTLGQGPEFLTYFQNEAQLEKSRLLSDRFSAERPKGSFSTLEIQRTEQGDSAMYLCASSMTGVGEKLFFGSGTQLSVL.